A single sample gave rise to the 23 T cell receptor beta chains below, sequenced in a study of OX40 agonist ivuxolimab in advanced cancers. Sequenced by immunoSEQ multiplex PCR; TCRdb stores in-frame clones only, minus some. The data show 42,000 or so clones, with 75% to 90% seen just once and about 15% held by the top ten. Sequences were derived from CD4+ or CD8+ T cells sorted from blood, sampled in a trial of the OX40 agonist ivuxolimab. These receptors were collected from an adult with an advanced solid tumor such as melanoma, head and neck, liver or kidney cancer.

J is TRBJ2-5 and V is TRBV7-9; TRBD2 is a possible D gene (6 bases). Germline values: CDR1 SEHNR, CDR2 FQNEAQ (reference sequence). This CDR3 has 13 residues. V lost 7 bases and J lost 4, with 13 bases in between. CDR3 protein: CASTPRGTETQYF. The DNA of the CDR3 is TGTGCCAGCACCCCGCGGGGTACAGAGACCCAGTACTTC.

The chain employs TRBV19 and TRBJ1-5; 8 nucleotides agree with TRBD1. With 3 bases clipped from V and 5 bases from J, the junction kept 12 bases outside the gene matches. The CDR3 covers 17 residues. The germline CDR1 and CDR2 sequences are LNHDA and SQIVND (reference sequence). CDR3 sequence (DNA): TGTGCCAGTAGTATGAGGAGACAGGGGATAGTCGATCAGCCCCAGCATTTT. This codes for CASSMRRQGIVDQPQHF.

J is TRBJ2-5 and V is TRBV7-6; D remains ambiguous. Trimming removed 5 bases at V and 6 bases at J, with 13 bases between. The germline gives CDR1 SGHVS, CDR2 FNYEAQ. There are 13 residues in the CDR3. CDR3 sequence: CASSPQTDKTQYF. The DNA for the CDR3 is TGTGCCAGCAGCCCCCAGACCGATAAGACCCAGTACTTC.

The CDR3 sequence is CASSFAQADTQYF. CDR3 nucleotides: TGTGCCAGCAGTTTCGCCCAGGCAGATACGCAGTATTTT. The J gene is TRBJ2-3, the V gene TRBV28; D remains unclear. Germline CDR1 reads MDHEN; CDR2 reads SYDVKM. The CDR3 length is 13 residues. V dropped 3 bases and J dropped 4 bases, with 8 bases sitting between them.

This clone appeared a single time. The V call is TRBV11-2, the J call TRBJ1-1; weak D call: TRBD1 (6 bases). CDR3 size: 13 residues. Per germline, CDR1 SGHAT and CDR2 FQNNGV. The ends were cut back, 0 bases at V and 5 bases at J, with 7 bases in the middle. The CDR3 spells CASSLERGTEAFF. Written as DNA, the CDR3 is TGTGCCAGCAGCTTAGAGAGGGGGACTGAAGCTTTCTTT.

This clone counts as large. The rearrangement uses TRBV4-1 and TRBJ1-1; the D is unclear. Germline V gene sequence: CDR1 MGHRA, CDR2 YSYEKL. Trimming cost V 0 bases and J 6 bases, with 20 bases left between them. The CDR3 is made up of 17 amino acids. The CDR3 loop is CASSQDWNNRGGPEAFF. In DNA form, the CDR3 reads TGCGCCAGCAGCCAAGATTGGAACAACAGAGGAGGGCCTGAAGCTTTCTTT.

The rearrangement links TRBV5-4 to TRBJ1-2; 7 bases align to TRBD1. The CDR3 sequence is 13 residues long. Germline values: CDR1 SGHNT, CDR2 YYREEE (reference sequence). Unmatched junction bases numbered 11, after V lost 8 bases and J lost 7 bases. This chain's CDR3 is CASKTGVVGGYTF. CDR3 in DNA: TGTGCCAGTAAAACAGGGGTAGTCGGTGGCTACACCTTC. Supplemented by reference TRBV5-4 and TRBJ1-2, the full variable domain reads ETGVTQSPTHLIKTRGQQVTLRCSSQSGHNTVSWYQQALGQGPQFIFQYYREEENGRGNFPPRFSGLQFPNYSSELNVNALELDDSALYLCASKTGVVGGYTFGSGTRLTVV.

The CDR3 here is CASSSTGGNEQFF. The CDR3 bases are TGTGCCAGCAGCTCAACAGGGGGCAATGAGCAGTTCTTC. The V and J genes are TRBV7-3 and TRBJ2-1; TRBD1 matches at 8 bases. CDR1 SGHTA and CDR2 FQGTGA come from the germline V gene. Trimming took 4 bases from V and 6 from J; bases not matched to a gene: 2. The CDR3 sequence is 13 residues long.

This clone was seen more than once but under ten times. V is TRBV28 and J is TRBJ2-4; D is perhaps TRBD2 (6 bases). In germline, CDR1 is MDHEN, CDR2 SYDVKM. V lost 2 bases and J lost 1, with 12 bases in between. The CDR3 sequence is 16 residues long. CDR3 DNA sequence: TGTGCCAGCAGTTTACCCCCCGCGGGGGCCAAAAACATTCAGTACTTC. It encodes CASSLPPAGAKNIQYF.

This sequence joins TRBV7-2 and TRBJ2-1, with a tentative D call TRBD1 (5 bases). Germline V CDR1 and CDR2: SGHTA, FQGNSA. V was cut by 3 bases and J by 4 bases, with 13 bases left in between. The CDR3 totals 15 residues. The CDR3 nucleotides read TGTGCCAGCAGCTTGGCCATCGACAGTTACAATGAGCAGTTCTTC. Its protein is CASSLAIDSYNEQFF. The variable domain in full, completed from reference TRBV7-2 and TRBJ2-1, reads GAGVSQSPSNKVTEKGKDVELRCDPISGHTALYWYRQSLGQGLEFLIYFQGNSAPDKSGLPSDRFSAERTGGSVSTLTIQRTQQEDSAVYLCASSLAIDSYNEQFFGPGTRLTVL.

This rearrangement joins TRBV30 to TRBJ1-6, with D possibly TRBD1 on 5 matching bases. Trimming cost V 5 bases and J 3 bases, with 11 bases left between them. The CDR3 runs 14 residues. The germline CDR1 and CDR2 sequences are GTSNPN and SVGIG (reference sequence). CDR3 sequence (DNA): TGTGCCTGGCGTCGTACAGGCTATAATTCACCCCTCCACTTT. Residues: CAWRRTGYNSPLHF. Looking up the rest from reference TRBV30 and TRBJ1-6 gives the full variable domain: SQTIHQWPATLVQPVGSPLSLECTVEGTSNPNLYWYRQAAGRGLQLLFYSVGIGQISSEVPQNLSASRPQDRQFILSSKKLLLSDSGFYLCAWRRTGYNSPLHFGNGTRLTVT.

The CDR3 sequence: CASSFLAGGTDTQYF. The CDR3 coding sequence is TGTGCCAGCAGCTTCCTAGCGGGGGGCACAGATACGCAGTATTTT. The chain joins TRBV6-4 to TRBJ2-3; 10 bases fit TRBD2. Trimming at V came to 6 bases and at J to 1 base, leaving 4 bases not matched to a gene. Germline CDR1 and CDR2: MRHNA and SNTAGT. The CDR3 extends over 15 amino acids.

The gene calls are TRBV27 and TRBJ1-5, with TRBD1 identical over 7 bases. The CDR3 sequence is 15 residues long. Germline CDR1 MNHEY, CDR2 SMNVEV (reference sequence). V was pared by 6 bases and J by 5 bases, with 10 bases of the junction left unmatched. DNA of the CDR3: TGTGCCAGCAGCAACCGACAGGGTAGTTATCAGCCCCAGCATTTT. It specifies CASSNRQGSYQPQHF.

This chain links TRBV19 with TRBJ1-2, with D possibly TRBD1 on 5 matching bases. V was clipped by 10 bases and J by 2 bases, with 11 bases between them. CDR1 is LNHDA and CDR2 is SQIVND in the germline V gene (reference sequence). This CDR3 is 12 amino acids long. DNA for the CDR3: TGTGCCACCAGACAGAGCAACTATGGCTACACCTTC. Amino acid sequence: CATRQSNYGYTF.

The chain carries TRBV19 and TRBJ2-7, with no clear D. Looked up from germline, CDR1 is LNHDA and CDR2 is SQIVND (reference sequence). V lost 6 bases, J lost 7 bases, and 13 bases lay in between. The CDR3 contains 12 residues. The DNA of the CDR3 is TGTGCCAGTAGCCGGCCCCGGTGGGAGCAGTACTTC. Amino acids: CASSRPRWEQYF.

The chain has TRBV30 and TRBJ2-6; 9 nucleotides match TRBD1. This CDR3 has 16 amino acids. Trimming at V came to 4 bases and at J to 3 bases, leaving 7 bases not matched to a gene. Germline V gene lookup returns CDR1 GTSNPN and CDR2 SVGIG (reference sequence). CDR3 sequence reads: CAWIGTGMSGANVLTF. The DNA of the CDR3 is TGTGCCTGGATCGGGACAGGGATGAGTGGGGCCAACGTCCTGACTTTC.

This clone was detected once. The CDR3 here is CASSYDSTNTEAFF. The CDR3 nucleotides are TGCGCCAGCAGCTACGACAGCACGAACACTGAAGCTTTCTTT. The chain couples TRBV4-1 to TRBJ1-1; weak D call: TRBD1 (5 bases). This CDR3 contains 14 residues. Germline V gene lookup returns CDR1 MGHRA and CDR2 YSYEKL. With 5 bases removed from V and 1 base from J, the gap between germline ends came to 11 bases.

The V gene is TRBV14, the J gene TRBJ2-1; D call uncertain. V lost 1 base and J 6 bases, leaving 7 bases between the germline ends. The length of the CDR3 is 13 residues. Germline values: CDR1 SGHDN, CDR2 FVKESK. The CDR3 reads CASSQGRFNEQFF. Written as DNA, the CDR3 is TGTGCCAGCAGCCAAGGGAGATTCAATGAGCAGTTCTTC.

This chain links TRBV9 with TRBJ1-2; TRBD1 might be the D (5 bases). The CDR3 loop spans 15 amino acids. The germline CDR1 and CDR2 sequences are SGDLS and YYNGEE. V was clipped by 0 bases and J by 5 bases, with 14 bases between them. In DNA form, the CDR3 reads TGTGCCAGCAGCGTAGGGCAGGGCGGTTGGTATGGCTACACCTTC. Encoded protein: CASSVGQGGWYGYTF.

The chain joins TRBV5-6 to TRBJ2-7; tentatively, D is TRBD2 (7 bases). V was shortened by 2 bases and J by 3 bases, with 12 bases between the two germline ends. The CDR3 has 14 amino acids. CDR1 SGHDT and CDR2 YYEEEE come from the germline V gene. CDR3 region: CASSLAGEGYEQYF. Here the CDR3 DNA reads TGTGCCAGCAGCTTAGCAGGGGAGGGCTACGAGCAGTACTTC.

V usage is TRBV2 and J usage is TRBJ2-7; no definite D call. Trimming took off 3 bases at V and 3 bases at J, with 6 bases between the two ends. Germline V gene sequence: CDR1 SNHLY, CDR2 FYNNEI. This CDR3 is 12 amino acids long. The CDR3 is CASSDFSYEQYF. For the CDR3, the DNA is TGTGCCAGCAGTGATTTCAGCTACGAGCAGTACTTC. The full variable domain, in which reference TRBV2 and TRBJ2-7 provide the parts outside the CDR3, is EPEVTQTPSHQVTQMGQEVILRCVPISNHLYFYWYRQILGQKVEFLVSFYNNEISEKSEIFDDQFSVERPDGSNFTLKIRSTKLEDSAMYFCASSDFSYEQYFGPGTRLTVT.

In DNA, the CDR3 is TGTGCCAGCAGCAGGCAGTATTTT. This codes for CASSRQYF. The chain recombines TRBV5-8 with TRBJ2-3; D not certain. Germline V CDR1 and CDR2: SGHTS, YDEGEE. The V end was cut by 4 bases, the J end by 11 bases, with 2 bases between. The CDR3 has 8 amino acids.

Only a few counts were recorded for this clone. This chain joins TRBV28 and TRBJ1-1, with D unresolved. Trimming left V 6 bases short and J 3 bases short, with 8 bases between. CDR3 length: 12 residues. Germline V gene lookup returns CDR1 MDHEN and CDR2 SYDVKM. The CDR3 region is CASRDGDTEAFF. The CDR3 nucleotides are TGTGCCAGCAGGGATGGGGACACTGAAGCTTTCTTT.